These T cell receptor beta chains were read from a single sample in a study of technical replicates of blood from a few donors. Assay used: immunoSEQ multiplex PCR; TCRdb lists only in-frame clones, some missing. The sample consists of around 72,000 clones, 95% to 98% of them appearing once. Sequenced: T cells isolated from PBMCs. These receptors were taken from a human donor in good health. Both conserved end residues are part of each CDR3. Fields, in order: D gene, V gene, J gene, clone size, CDR3 protein, CDR3 DNA. A D gene is named only where the DNA matches it firmly. Clone sizes are given selectively: once, few, many, or a class where the clone is expanded.

D gene: TRBD2; V gene: TRBV10-3; J gene: TRBJ2-1; clone size: NA; CDR3 protein: CAIRTTSGGPYNEQFF; CDR3 DNA: TGTGCCATCAGGACGACTAGCGGGGGTCCCTACAATGAGCAGTTCTTC
D gene: TRBD1; V gene: TRBV29-1; J gene: TRBJ2-7; clone size: NA; CDR3 protein: CSGGQGANEQYF; CDR3 DNA: TGCAGCGGAGGGCAGGGGGCTAACGAGCAGTACTTC
D gene: NA; V gene: TRBV18; J gene: TRBJ1-3; clone size: NA; CDR3 protein: CASSPSRQAGNTIYF; CDR3 DNA: TGTGCCAGCTCACCGAGTAGACAGGCTGGAAACACCATATATTTT
D gene: NA; V gene: TRBV6-6; J gene: TRBJ1-2; clone size: NA; CDR3 protein: CASSYADGLLVGYTF; CDR3 DNA: TGTGCCAGCAGTTACGCGGACGGACTTTTGGTCGGCTACACCTTC
D gene: NA; V gene: TRBV29-1; J gene: TRBJ1-1; clone size: few; CDR3 protein: CSVEFGDRTEAFF; CDR3 DNA: TGCAGCGTTGAATTTGGAGATCGTACTGAAGCTTTCTTT
D gene: TRBD1; V gene: TRBV11-2; J gene: TRBJ1-2; clone size: NA; CDR3 protein: CASTPGGWPATGVHGYTF; CDR3 DNA: TGTGCCAGCACCCCGGGGGGATGGCCGGCGACAGGGGTTCATGGCTACACCTTC
D gene: NA; V gene: TRBV30; J gene: TRBJ2-1; clone size: NA; CDR3 protein: CAWSSYYNEQFF; CDR3 DNA: TGTGCCTGGTCTAGCTACTACAATGAGCAGTTCTTC
D gene: TRBD1; V gene: TRBV28; J gene: TRBJ1-1; clone size: NA; CDR3 protein: CASWRTGLNTEAFF; CDR3 DNA: TGTGCCAGCTGGAGGACAGGCTTGAACACTGAAGCTTTCTTT
D gene: TRBD2; V gene: TRBV28; J gene: TRBJ2-7; clone size: NA; CDR3 protein: CASSVAGGTYEQYF; CDR3 DNA: TGTGCCAGCAGTGTAGCGGGAGGAACCTACGAGCAGTACTTC
D gene: TRBD1; V gene: TRBV7-9; J gene: TRBJ2-2; clone size: NA; CDR3 protein: CASSFPGQGLDGELFF; CDR3 DNA: TGTGCCAGCAGCTTTCCCGGACAGGGTCTCGACGGGGAGCTGTTTTTT
D gene: TRBD2; V gene: TRBV7-8; J gene: TRBJ2-5; clone size: NA; CDR3 protein: CASSSVIAGGGETQYF; CDR3 DNA: TGTGCCAGCAGCTCTGTTATAGCGGGAGGGGGGGAGACCCAGTACTTC
D gene: TRBD2; V gene: TRBV30; J gene: TRBJ2-7; clone size: NA; CDR3 protein: CACRLAGEWEQYF; CDR3 DNA: TGTGCCTGCAGACTAGCGGGAGAGTGGGAGCAGTACTTC
D gene: NA; V gene: TRBV9; J gene: TRBJ2-5; clone size: NA; CDR3 protein: CASSVRPVRQTQYF; CDR3 DNA: TGTGCCAGCAGCGTCCGGCCGGTCAGGCAGACCCAGTACTTC
D gene: TRBD1; V gene: TRBV19; J gene: TRBJ1-5; clone size: NA; CDR3 protein: CASRRTGSNQPQHF; CDR3 DNA: TGTGCCAGTAGAAGGACAGGGTCTAATCAGCCCCAGCATTTT
D gene: TRBD1; V gene: TRBV27; J gene: TRBJ2-3; clone size: NA; CDR3 protein: CASSEIGTATDTQYF; CDR3 DNA: TGTGCCAGCAGTGAGATTGGGACAGCCACAGATACGCAGTATTTT
D gene: TRBD2; V gene: TRBV4-3; J gene: TRBJ2-1; clone size: NA; CDR3 protein: CASSQEPLWASGSYEQFF; CDR3 DNA: TGCGCCAGCAGCCAAGAACCCCTCTGGGCTAGCGGGAGTTATGAGCAGTTCTTC
D gene: NA; V gene: TRBV4-3; J gene: TRBJ2-3; clone size: NA; CDR3 protein: CASSQDRGLLSDTQYF; CDR3 DNA: TGCGCCAGCAGCCAAGATAGGGGACTGCTAAGTGATACGCAGTATTTT
D gene: NA; V gene: TRBV9; J gene: TRBJ2-7; clone size: NA; CDR3 protein: CASSESSGFYEQYF; CDR3 DNA: TGTGCCAGCAGCGAAAGCTCGGGGTTCTACGAGCAGTACTTC
D gene: TRBD1; V gene: TRBV5-1; J gene: TRBJ2-7; clone size: NA; CDR3 protein: CASSPLGTGNYEQYF; CDR3 DNA: TGCGCCAGCAGCCCCCTCGGGACAGGGAATTACGAGCAGTACTTC
D gene: NA; V gene: TRBV10-1; J gene: TRBJ1-2; clone size: NA; CDR3 protein: CASSRSHNYGYTF; CDR3 DNA: TGCGCCAGCTCTCGGTCGCATAACTATGGCTACACCTTC
D gene: TRBD2; V gene: TRBV6-1; J gene: TRBJ2-7; clone size: NA; CDR3 protein: CASDLAGGRYEQYF; CDR3 DNA: TGTGCCAGCGATTTAGCGGGAGGGAGGTACGAGCAGTACTTC
D gene: NA; V gene: TRBV29-1; J gene: TRBJ2-1; clone size: NA; CDR3 protein: CSVEGTLYDGEQFF; CDR3 DNA: TGCAGCGTTGAAGGGACACTTTACGATGGTGAGCAGTTCTTC
D gene: TRBD2; V gene: TRBV29-1; J gene: TRBJ2-7; clone size: NA; CDR3 protein: CSVDSGRDEQYF; CDR3 DNA: TGCAGCGTTGATAGCGGGAGAGACGAGCAGTACTTC
D gene: TRBD1; V gene: TRBV29-1; J gene: TRBJ2-1; clone size: NA; CDR3 protein: CSVDRTGIYNEQFF; CDR3 DNA: TGCAGCGTTGATCGGACAGGAATATACAATGAGCAGTTCTTC
D gene: TRBD1; V gene: TRBV4-1; J gene: TRBJ2-7; clone size: NA; CDR3 protein: CASSLRDRGISEQYF; CDR3 DNA: TGCGCCAGCAGCCTACGGGACAGGGGGATCTCCGAGCAGTACTTC
D gene: NA; V gene: TRBV28; J gene: TRBJ1-3; clone size: NA; CDR3 protein: CASSLPVPGNTIYF; CDR3 DNA: TGTGCCAGCAGTTTACCGGTTCCTGGAAACACCATATATTTT
D gene: TRBD2; V gene: TRBV5-1; J gene: TRBJ2-1; clone size: NA; CDR3 protein: CASSFRPGLAKQDNEQFF; CDR3 DNA: TGCGCCAGCAGCTTTCGACCGGGACTAGCGAAGCAAGACAATGAGCAGTTCTTC
D gene: TRBD1; V gene: TRBV28; J gene: TRBJ2-7; clone size: NA; CDR3 protein: CASSGTGVSYEQYF; CDR3 DNA: TGTGCCAGCAGTGGGACAGGGGTCTCCTACGAGCAGTACTTC
D gene: NA; V gene: TRBV5-1; J gene: TRBJ2-6; clone size: NA; CDR3 protein: CASSLWSGEGANVLTF; CDR3 DNA: TGCGCCAGCAGCTTGTGGTCGGGGGAAGGGGCCAACGTCCTGACTTTC
D gene: NA; V gene: TRBV2; J gene: TRBJ2-1; clone size: NA; CDR3 protein: CALRAYNEQFF; CDR3 DNA: TGTGCCCTCCGGGCCTACAATGAGCAGTTCTTC
D gene: NA; V gene: TRBV10-1; J gene: TRBJ1-5; clone size: once; CDR3 protein: CASRVGDQPQHF; CDR3 DNA: TGCGCCAGCAGAGTAGGGGATCAGCCCCAGCATTTT
D gene: TRBD1; V gene: TRBV4-1; J gene: TRBJ2-7; clone size: NA; CDR3 protein: CASSQGRQGSSYEQYF; CDR3 DNA: TGCGCCAGCAGCCAAGGGAGACAGGGGAGCAGCTACGAGCAGTACTTC
D gene: TRBD1; V gene: TRBV7-8; J gene: TRBJ2-1; clone size: NA; CDR3 protein: CASSSGGDSYNEQFF; CDR3 DNA: TGTGCCAGCAGTTCAGGGGGCGACTCCTACAATGAGCAGTTCTTC
D gene: NA; V gene: TRBV7-2; J gene: TRBJ1-1; clone size: NA; CDR3 protein: CASSLRDGWLWAFF; CDR3 DNA: TGTGCCAGCAGCTTGCGGGACGGTTGGCTGTGGGCTTTCTTT
D gene: NA; V gene: TRBV7-9; J gene: TRBJ2-5; clone size: NA; CDR3 protein: CAVSGEQETQYF; CDR3 DNA: TGTGCCGTTTCGGGGGAACAAGAGACCCAGTACTTC
D gene: TRBD1; V gene: TRBV29-1; J gene: TRBJ1-2; clone size: NA; CDR3 protein: CSVGGQGDYGYTF; CDR3 DNA: TGCAGCGTGGGGGGACAGGGAGACTATGGCTACACCTTC
D gene: TRBD1; V gene: TRBV6-5; J gene: TRBJ1-1; clone size: once; CDR3 protein: CASKGQGGIHTEAFF; CDR3 DNA: TGTGCCAGCAAGGGACAGGGAGGAATACACACTGAAGCTTTCTTT
D gene: NA; V gene: TRBV14; J gene: TRBJ1-1; clone size: NA; CDR3 protein: CASSQGGVEAFF; CDR3 DNA: TGTGCCAGCAGCCAAGGGGGGGTTGAAGCTTTCTTT
D gene: NA; V gene: TRBV27; J gene: TRBJ1-1; clone size: NA; CDR3 protein: CASSLQGFTEAFF; CDR3 DNA: TGTGCCAGCAGTTTACAGGGGTTTACTGAAGCTTTCTTT
D gene: TRBD1; V gene: TRBV27; J gene: TRBJ1-3; clone size: NA; CDR3 protein: CASSLPRTGWSIYF; CDR3 DNA: TGTGCCAGCAGTCTCCCCCGGACAGGGTGGTCCATATATTTT
D gene: NA; V gene: TRBV7-3; J gene: TRBJ1-1; clone size: NA; CDR3 protein: CASSVRGGSTEAFF; CDR3 DNA: TGTGCCAGCAGCGTCAGGGGTGGTAGCACTGAAGCTTTCTTT
D gene: NA; V gene: TRBV28; J gene: TRBJ1-5; clone size: NA; CDR3 protein: CASSSRGRVDNQPQHF; CDR3 DNA: TGTGCCAGCAGTTCCCGAGGGAGGGTAGACAATCAGCCCCAGCATTTT
D gene: NA; V gene: TRBV6-6; J gene: TRBJ1-5; clone size: NA; CDR3 protein: CASTLYSNQPQHF; CDR3 DNA: TGTGCCAGCACCCTTTATAGCAATCAGCCCCAGCATTTT
D gene: TRBD2; V gene: TRBV9; J gene: TRBJ2-2; clone size: NA; CDR3 protein: CASSVGGSNSGELFF; CDR3 DNA: TGTGCCAGCAGCGTAGGCGGGAGTAATAGCGGGGAGCTGTTTTTT
D gene: NA; V gene: TRBV7-8; J gene: TRBJ2-7; clone size: NA; CDR3 protein: CASSSNGGTGYEQYF; CDR3 DNA: TGTGCCAGCAGCTCCAACGGAGGGACGGGGTACGAGCAGTACTTC
D gene: TRBD1; V gene: TRBV5-1; J gene: TRBJ2-2; clone size: NA; CDR3 protein: CASSWTGPNTGELFF; CDR3 DNA: TGCGCCAGCAGCTGGACAGGGCCGAACACCGGGGAGCTGTTTTTT
D gene: NA; V gene: TRBV4-2; J gene: TRBJ2-1; clone size: NA; CDR3 protein: CASSQGWRVDYNEQFF; CDR3 DNA: TGTGCCAGCAGCCAAGGATGGAGGGTCGACTACAATGAGCAGTTCTTC
D gene: NA; V gene: TRBV30; J gene: TRBJ1-5; clone size: NA; CDR3 protein: CAWSRGIDSNQPQHF; CDR3 DNA: TGTGCCTGGAGTCGCGGCATAGATAGCAATCAGCCCCAGCATTTT
D gene: NA; V gene: TRBV2; J gene: TRBJ1-2; clone size: NA; CDR3 protein: CASWDGGGAYGYTF; CDR3 DNA: TGTGCCAGCTGGGATGGGGGGGGCGCATATGGCTACACCTTC
D gene: NA; V gene: TRBV2; J gene: TRBJ2-7; clone size: NA; CDR3 protein: CASSEQTYEQYF; CDR3 DNA: TGTGCCAGCAGTGAACAAACCTACGAGCAGTACTTC
D gene: TRBD1; V gene: TRBV7-2; J gene: TRBJ2-7; clone size: NA; CDR3 protein: CASSLDRGLGEQYF; CDR3 DNA: TGTGCCAGCAGCTTAGACAGGGGGCTCGGCGAGCAGTACTTC
D gene: TRBD2; V gene: TRBV4-1; J gene: TRBJ2-5; clone size: NA; CDR3 protein: CASSHPGLGGETQYF; CDR3 DNA: TGCGCCAGCAGCCACCCGGGACTAGGGGGAGAGACCCAGTACTTC
D gene: TRBD2; V gene: TRBV30; J gene: TRBJ2-5; clone size: NA; CDR3 protein: CAWSLGLAETQYF; CDR3 DNA: TGTGCCTGGAGTCTGGGACTAGCGGAGACCCAGTACTTC
D gene: NA; V gene: TRBV9; J gene: TRBJ1-1; clone size: NA; CDR3 protein: CASSAYTGRNTEAFF; CDR3 DNA: TGTGCCAGCAGCGCCTACACAGGGAGGAACACTGAAGCTTTCTTT
D gene: TRBD1; V gene: TRBV27; J gene: TRBJ2-7; clone size: NA; CDR3 protein: CASSGTAFEQYF; CDR3 DNA: TGTGCCAGCAGTGGGACAGCTTTTGAGCAGTACTTC